These T cell receptor beta chains were read from a single sample in a study of shared clonotypes between healthy human individuals. Measured with immunoSEQ multiplex PCR; TCRdb has only the in-frame clones, and not every one. The sample lists a few million clones; more than 90% were seen once. The sample was naive CD4+ T cells sorted from blood. The receptors were gathered from a man between 18 and 29 years old in good health. The CDR3 runs from the conserved cysteine through the conserved F or W. A D gene is named only where the DNA matches it firmly. Clone sizes are given selectively: once, few, many, or a class where the clone is expanded.

>.|.|TRBV2|TRBJ1-3
CAGRTGWEGNTIYF
TGTGCCGGCAGAACAGGGTGGGAAGGAAACACCATATATTTT
>TRBD2|.|TRBV5-6|TRBJ2-6
CASSWAPSGSSGANVLTF
TGTGCCAGCAGCTGGGCTCCTAGCGGGAGCTCTGGGGCCAACGTCCTGACTTTC
>.|.|TRBV28|TRBJ1-5
CASSLQGLGVNQPQHF
TGTGCCAGCAGTTTACAGGGGTTGGGAGTCAATCAGCCCCAGCATTTT
>TRBD2|.|TRBV6-6|TRBJ2-1
CASSEGLNEQFF
TGTGCCAGCAGTGAGGGACTAAATGAGCAGTTCTTC
>.|.|TRBV5-4|TRBJ2-7
CASSLLVGQGHYEQYF
TGTGCCAGCAGCTTGTTAGTTGGGCAGGGCCACTACGAGCAGTACTTC
>.|.|TRBV6-6|TRBJ2-7
CASSRGQTYEQYF
TGTGCCAGCAGTAGAGGACAGACCTACGAGCAGTACTTC
>.|.|TRBV4-1|TRBJ1-1
CASSQVFGREFTEAFF
TGCGCCAGCAGCCAAGTCTTTGGCAGGGAGTTCACTGAAGCTTTCTTT
>.|.|TRBV11-2|TRBJ2-1
CASSRSWGDYYNEQFF
TGTGCCAGCAGCCGAAGCTGGGGGGATTACTACAATGAGCAGTTCTTC
>TRBD1|.|TRBV5-1|TRBJ1-1
CASSRDRDLNTEAFF
TGCGCCAGCAGCAGGGACAGGGACCTTAACACTGAAGCTTTCTTT
>.|.|TRBV7-2|TRBJ2-1
CASSLYARGGYNEQFF
TGTGCCAGCAGCTTATATGCCAGGGGGGGTTACAATGAGCAGTTCTTC
>.|.|TRBV6-6|TRBJ2-7
CASKVSYEQYF
TGTGCCAGCAAGGTTTCCTACGAGCAGTACTTC
>.|.|TRBV6-7|TRBJ1-2
CASSLQLEGAPHGYTF
TGTGCCAGCAGTCTCCAGTTGGAGGGTGCTCCTCATGGCTACACCTTC
>.|.|TRBV5-1|TRBJ1-1
CASSLAGSNTEAFF
TGCGCCAGCAGCTTGGCCGGCAGCAACACTGAAGCTTTCTTT
>.|once|TRBV6-5|TRBJ1-1
CASRERGGVEAFF
TGTGCCAGCAGGGAAAGGGGGGGCGTAGAAGCTTTCTTT
>.|few|TRBV19|TRBJ1-5
CASSSPAGNQPQHF
TGTGCCAGTAGTAGTCCGGCAGGCAATCAGCCCCAGCATTTT
>TRBD1|once|TRBV15|TRBJ2-3
CATSRVGTGADTQYF
TGTGCCACCAGCAGAGTCGGGACAGGAGCAGATACGCAGTATTTT
>TRBD1|.|TRBV18|TRBJ2-7
CASSPSPAGGTYEQYF
TGTGCCAGCTCACCATCACCGGCAGGGGGAACCTACGAGCAGTACTTC
>TRBD2|.|TRBV6-7|TRBJ2-5
CASSSGSGTKVEETQYF
TGTGCCAGCAGTTCTGGATCCGGGACTAAGGTCGAAGAGACCCAGTACTTC
>.|once|TRBV6-5|TRBJ2-1
CASSLGQSFFVTEQFF
TGTGCCAGCAGTTTAGGACAGTCCTTCTTTGTCACTGAGCAGTTCTTC
>.|.|TRBV27|TRBJ2-3
CASSFSTDTQYF
TGTGCCAGCAGTTTTTCCACAGATACGCAGTATTTT
>TRBD1|.|TRBV18|TRBJ2-1
CASSPPTRGPNEQFF
TGTGCCAGCTCACCACCAACTAGGGGGCCCAATGAGCAGTTCTTC
>.|.|TRBV9|TRBJ2-2
CASSVGLNRGGELFF
TGTGCCAGCAGCGTAGGTCTAAATCGTGGCGGGGAGCTGTTTTTT
>TRBD1|.|TRBV11-2|TRBJ1-3
CASSLGTAPKTGNTIYF
TGTGCCAGCAGCCTCGGGACAGCCCCTAAAACTGGAAACACCATATATTTT
>.|.|TRBV7-3|TRBJ2-2
CASSSMPLSAGELFF
TGTGCCAGCAGCTCAATGCCATTATCGGCCGGGGAGCTGTTTTTT
>.|.|TRBV6-1|TRBJ2-6
CASSQGLSGANVLTF
TGTGCCAGCAGCCAGGGACTCTCTGGGGCCAACGTCCTGACTTTC
>TRBD1|.|TRBV30|TRBJ1-4
CAWRRQGREKLFF
TGTGCCTGGCGACGACAGGGGCGTGAAAAACTGTTTTTT
>TRBD1|.|TRBV11-2|TRBJ2-5
CASSPSGTGEGSQYF
TGTGCCAGCAGCCCATCCGGGACAGGGGAGGGATCCCAGTACTTC
>.|.|TRBV28|TRBJ1-2
CASSYFGGGYTF
TGTGCCAGCAGTTACTTTGGGGGCGGCTACACCTTC
>.|.|TRBV5-5|TRBJ1-3
CASSLSGTSGGNTIYF
TGTGCCAGCAGCTTATCCGGGACGTCGGGGGGAAACACCATATATTTT
>TRBD1|.|TRBV28|TRBJ1-2
CASSLQGAQGYTF
TGTGCCAGCAGTTTACAGGGGGCGCAAGGCTACACCTTC
>.|.|TRBV5-1|TRBJ1-1
CASSLPQGAAFF
TGCGCCAGCAGCCTGCCGCAGGGTGCAGCTTTCTTT
>.|.|TRBV5-1|TRBJ1-2
CASSLDPGGGSYTF
TGCGCCAGCAGCTTGGATCCGGGGGGAGGTAGCTACACCTTC
>.|.|TRBV9|TRBJ2-7
CASSVGISYEQYF
TGTGCCAGCAGCGTAGGGATCTCCTACGAGCAGTACTTC
>.|.|TRBV28|TRBJ1-1
CASSLPRESVNTEAFF
TGTGCCAGCAGTCTACCCCGTGAATCCGTGAACACTGAAGCTTTCTTT
>.|.|TRBV29-1|TRBJ2-4
CSVFHLFEAKNIQYF
TGCAGCGTTTTCCACCTTTTTGAAGCCAAAAACATTCAGTACTTC
>.|few|TRBV30|TRBJ1-1
CAWSSSGNTEAFF
TGTGCCTGGAGTTCCTCGGGGAACACTGAAGCTTTCTTT
>TRBD2|once|TRBV4-1|TRBJ2-3
CASSPPRGSPTDTQYF
TGCGCCAGCAGCCCCCCTCGCGGGAGCCCGACAGATACGCAGTATTTT
>TRBD2|.|TRBV11-2|TRBJ2-5
CASSLAGGLETQYF
TGTGCCAGCAGCTTAGCGGGGGGGCTGGAGACCCAGTACTTC
>.|.|TRBV14|TRBJ2-1
CASSQDFGEWFNEQFF
TGTGCCAGCAGCCAAGATTTCGGGGAATGGTTCAATGAGCAGTTCTTC
>.|.|TRBV4-1|TRBJ2-6
CASSQMGPVGSGANVLTF
TGCGCCAGCAGCCAGATGGGGCCAGTGGGCTCTGGGGCCAACGTCCTGACTTTC
>.|.|TRBV18|TRBJ2-1
CASSPPAPGSSYNEQFF
TGTGCCAGCTCACCACCCGCTCCGGGGAGCTCCTACAATGAGCAGTTCTTC
>.|.|TRBV18|TRBJ1-5
CASSPVGQNNQPQHF
TGTGCCAGCTCACCAGTTGGACAGAATAATCAGCCCCAGCATTTT
>.|.|TRBV5-5|TRBJ2-1
CASSAREGRGLVSNEQFF
TGTGCCAGCAGCGCCCGGGAGGGCAGGGGGCTGGTGTCCAATGAGCAGTTCTTC
>.|once|TRBV7-9|TRBJ2-7
CASSLGAGPYEQYF
TGTGCCAGCAGCCTTGGGGCAGGCCCCTACGAGCAGTACTTC
>.|.|TRBV2|TRBJ2-2
CASGALNTGELFF
TGTGCCAGCGGGGCATTGAACACCGGGGAGCTGTTTTTT